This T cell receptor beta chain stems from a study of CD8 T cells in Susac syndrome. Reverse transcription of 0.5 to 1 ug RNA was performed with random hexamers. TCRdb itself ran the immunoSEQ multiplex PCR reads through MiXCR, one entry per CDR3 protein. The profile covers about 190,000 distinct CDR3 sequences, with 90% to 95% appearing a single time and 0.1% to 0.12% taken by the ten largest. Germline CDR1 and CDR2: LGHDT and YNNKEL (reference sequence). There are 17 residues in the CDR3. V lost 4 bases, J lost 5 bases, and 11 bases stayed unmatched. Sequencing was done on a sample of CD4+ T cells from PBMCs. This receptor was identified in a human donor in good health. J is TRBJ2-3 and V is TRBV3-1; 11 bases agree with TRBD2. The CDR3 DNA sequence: TGTGCCAGCAGCCTATTTGCCCTAGCGGGGGGAGGAGATACGCAGTATTTT. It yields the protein CASSLFALAGGGDTQYF.